This T cell receptor (beta chain) was profiled in a study of human T cells and chemical hapten exposure (dated by TCRdb to 2020 to 2023). Turning to the overall study: For sensitization, 2% DPC in acetone was applied to a roughly 2 cm by roughly 2 cm area of upper inner arm skin. Patch testing was done on the upper back using Finn chambers containing 0.01% DPC, and results were scored after 6 days according to International Contact Dermatitis Research Group standards. Patient blood was sampled pre-sensitization (week 0) and at 2, 6 and about 24 weeks after DPC sensitization. The mostly female patient cohort included alopecia areata with under or over 50% scalp involvement, alopecia totalis and alopecia universalis. Approximately 28 alopecia patients gave blood for TCR sequencing at one to four time points (pre-sensitization, 2, 6 and 24 weeks). Throughout the study period of about 25 weeks, patients also received therapeutic DPC doses to the scalp every week. Libraries were pooled for sequencing, and variation in per-sample TCR yields was attributed mainly to small differences in library volumes within the pool. Peripheral blood TCR repertoire changes were tracked in vivo in alopecia patients during primary and secondary sensitization to the hapten diphenylcyclopropenone (DPC). The paper's findings and limits, for the study overall: Repeated subsampling changed both the strength of the expansion versus patch-test correlation and the threshold at which that correlation became significant. Patch test score correlated positively with the number of PT1 expanded TCRs, reaching significance at thresholds 8, 16 and 32 but not at 4. Alopecia, a presumed autoimmune disease, was present in all patients, so the immune response of the patients might differ from that of healthy individuals. The number of TCRs above 1 in 1000 frequency did not change with DPC sensitization; there was no evidence of global repertoire structure alterations. Compared with pre-sensitization or healthy control sets, expanded TCRs formed significantly more large CDR3 similarity clusters, which is consistent with antigen-driven responses.

This clonotype was observed a few times. Its antigen remains undetermined. Per-nucleotide qualities are absent, and no much larger clonotype sits a single base away. The germline ends are 7 bases apart after V is trimmed by 4 bases and J by 0 bases. The CDR3 starts with the cysteine, ends with the phenylalanine, and has 14 residues. Only the CDR3 DNA stays, 42 bases, in frame from base 1. The label giving this sample's time point can be read as: patch test 2, 6 weeks after DPC sensitization. The sample's treatment or condition label is to be understood as: therapeutic diphenylcyclopropenone sensitization with weekly scalp DPC. Blood at each patch-test visit was drawn before the patch test was applied. Eligible patients were aged 18 to 70, diagnosed with alopecia, deemed suitable for DPC therapy, and excluded if pregnant. Total RNA was extracted from unfractionated whole blood collected in Tempus Blood RNA tubes.

The library was generated by RACE. TCRdb lists the instrument as NextSeq 500. During library preparation, unique molecular identifiers were attached to individual cDNA molecules so that TCRs could be counted quantitatively and reproducibly. Each blood RNA sample was used to sequence both TCR alpha and TCR beta chains. Regarding the original processing steps: A median of around 100,000 TCRs per sample was observed, with a range of roughly 20,000 to 750,000. V, J and CDR3 annotation of the TCR reads was performed with the Decombinator software suite. For PS versus PT1 abundance plots, all samples were subsampled to the same number of TCRs (28,000). Expanded TCRs were defined as absent before sensitization and observed at least eight times at the 2-week time point. TCRdb handled the public reads itself, with Q25 trimming in fastp and clone calling in MiXCR, and kept productive beta chains. Here each entry gathers all rows of one CDR3 protein and keeps the most common genes and DNA. What appears here as the V and J calls and clone size reflects TCRdb's work, not the paper's. The sample yields approximately 89,000 distinct CDR3 sequences; around 7% were counted once. Around 1.3% of the sample lies in the top ten.

This sequence originates from a woman aged 25 to 39 with alopecia areata. Some clones in this sample may be carry-over from other donors' samples. The chain is made from TRBV12-3 or TRBV12-4 and TRBJ1-5; a confident D gene designation cannot be given. Source: whole blood, taken in connection with sensitization to the hapten diphenylcyclopropenone (DPC). Here is the DNA: TGTGCCAGCAGTTACGAGTATAGCAATCAGCCCCAGCATTTT. It specifies CASSYEYSNQPQHF.